These T cell receptor beta chains were read from a single sample in a study of T cells in Graves' hyperthyroidism and ophthalmopathy. A single record per CDR3 protein comes from TCRdb applying MiXCR to the multiplex PCR reads. The data contain 600,000 to 850,000 distinct CDR3 sequences, about 19% of them singletons. The sequencing sample was made of blood. All receptors derive from a woman aged 50 to 60 with Graves' hyperthyroidism that later progressed to Graves' ophthalmopathy. The CDR3 runs from the conserved cysteine through the conserved F or W.

TRBV7-9 | CASSPISRRARAGNTIYF
TRBV20-1 | CSARRGDEAAEAFF
TRBV6-2/TRBV6-3 | CASSYNFDTTESQPQHF
TRBV10-3 | CATRRHEDTEAFF
TRBV20-1 | CSALDAGDF
TRBV6-6 | CASSYSESAATEAFF
TRBV9 | CASSVRTTGDHYGYTF
TRBV10-1 | CASSESTSGNTIYF
TRBV5-1 | CASSWGLGNINSPLHF
TRBV5-5 | CAGSLWVTASGNTEAFF
TRBV20-1 | CSAGTSGGSTDTQYF
TRBV7-9 | CASSLSRLDQYF
TRBV7-8 | CASSRGASEKLFF
TRBV28 | CASSFRQQETQYF
TRBV2 | CASSEDTGLGNQPQHF
TRBV19 | CAVSRAVNEKLFF
TRBV6-1 | CASKLGGVGNTEAFF
TRBV7-6 | CASSLDTGGGYGYTF
TRBV7-2 | CASSLDLLAGLDTQYF
TRBV10-3 | CAIQGANTGELFF
TRBV19 | CASSGATRGDTQYF
TRBV15 | CATSEGGGADTQYF
TRBV6-2/TRBV6-3 | CASSRTLAGGLDEQFF
TRBV12-3/TRBV12-4 | CASTRGGPSYEQYF
TRBV5-1 | CASSLDSIQGEEAFF
TRBV11-2 | CASSSWDGNQPQHF
TRBV20-1 | CSARDPQGAMVEQFF
TRBV3-1 | CASSTQTGLTEAFF
TRBV12-3/TRBV12-4 | CASSLGRQMNTEAFF
TRBV12-3/TRBV12-4 | CASDTRTKQGHTEAFF
TRBV5-8 | CASRRNTIYF
TRBV20-1 | CSAILAGGPSSYNEQFF
TRBV13 | CASSGDSYNEQFF
TRBV6-5 | CASSYSGRSQETQYF
TRBV27 | CASSFSGETEAFF
TRBV10-3 | CAISASGTEYEQYF
TRBV14 | CASSQARGTTNEKLFF
TRBV2 | CASVATGTNTEAFF
TRBV6-5 | CASSYERGGRDTQYF
TRBV20-1 | CSARNGQGNTEAFF
TRBV7-3 | CASSLIRRKAQQAGELFF
TRBV6-5 | CASSYEGGVSYNSPLHF